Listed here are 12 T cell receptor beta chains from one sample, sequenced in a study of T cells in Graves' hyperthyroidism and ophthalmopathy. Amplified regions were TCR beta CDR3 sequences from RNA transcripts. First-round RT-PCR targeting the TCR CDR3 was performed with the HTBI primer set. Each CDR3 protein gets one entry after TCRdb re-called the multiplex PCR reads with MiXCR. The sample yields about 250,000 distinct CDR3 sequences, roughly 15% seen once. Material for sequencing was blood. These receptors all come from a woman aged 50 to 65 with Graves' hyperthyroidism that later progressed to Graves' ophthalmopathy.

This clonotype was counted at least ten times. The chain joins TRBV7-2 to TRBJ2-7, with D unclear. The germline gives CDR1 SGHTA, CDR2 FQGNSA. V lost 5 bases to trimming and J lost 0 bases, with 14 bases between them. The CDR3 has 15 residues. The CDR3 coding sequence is TGTGCCAGCAGCCCCCGTTTGAAAATCTCCTACGAGCAGTACTTC. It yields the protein CASSPRLKISYEQYF.

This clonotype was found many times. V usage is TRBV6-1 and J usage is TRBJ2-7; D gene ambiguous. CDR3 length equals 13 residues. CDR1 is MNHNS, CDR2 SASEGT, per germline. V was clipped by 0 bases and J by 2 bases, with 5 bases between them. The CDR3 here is CASSEAITYEQYF. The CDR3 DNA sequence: TGTGCCAGCAGTGAAGCCATAACCTACGAGCAGTACTTC.

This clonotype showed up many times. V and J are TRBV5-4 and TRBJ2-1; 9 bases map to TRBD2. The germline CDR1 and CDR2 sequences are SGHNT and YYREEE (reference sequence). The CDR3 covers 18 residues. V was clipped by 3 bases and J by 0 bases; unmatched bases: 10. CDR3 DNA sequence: TGTGCCAGCAGCTCCCGAGGCGTAGCGGGAGCCTCCTACAATGAGCAGTTCTTC. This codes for CASSSRGVAGASYNEQFF.

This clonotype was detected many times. In nucleotides, the CDR3 is TGTGCCAGCAGTTACGGACCGACGTCCCTTAGTGAAAAACTGTTTTTT. It encodes CASSYGPTSLSEKLFF. The chain carries TRBV28 and TRBJ1-4, with D uncertain. Germline CDR1 MDHEN, CDR2 SYDVKM. CDR3 length equals 16 residues. V lost 4 bases and J 7 bases, leaving 19 bases between the germline ends.

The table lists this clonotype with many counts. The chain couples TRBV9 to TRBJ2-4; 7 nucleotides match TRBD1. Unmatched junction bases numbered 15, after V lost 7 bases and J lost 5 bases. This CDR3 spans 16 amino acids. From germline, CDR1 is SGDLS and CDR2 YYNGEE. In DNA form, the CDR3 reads TGTGCCAGCGGGACCGACGACAGGGCGAGGGAAAACATTCAGTACTTC. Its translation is CASGTDDRARENIQYF.

The CDR3 region has the DNA TGTGCCAGCAGTCAAACTAGTAACACAGATACGCAGTATTTT. Its protein is CASSQTSNTDTQYF. The chain has TRBV7-2 and TRBJ2-3; a possible D gene is TRBD2 (5 bases). V was pared by 6 bases and J by 2 bases, with 12 bases between. CDR1 is SGHTA, CDR2 FQGNSA, per germline. The CDR3 covers 14 residues.

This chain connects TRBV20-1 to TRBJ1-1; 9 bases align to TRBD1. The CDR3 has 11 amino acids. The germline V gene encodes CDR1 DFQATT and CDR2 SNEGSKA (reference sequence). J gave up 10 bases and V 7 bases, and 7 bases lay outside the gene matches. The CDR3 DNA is TGCAGTGTCACCTCGGACAGGGGAGCTTTCTTT. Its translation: CSVTSDRGAFF.

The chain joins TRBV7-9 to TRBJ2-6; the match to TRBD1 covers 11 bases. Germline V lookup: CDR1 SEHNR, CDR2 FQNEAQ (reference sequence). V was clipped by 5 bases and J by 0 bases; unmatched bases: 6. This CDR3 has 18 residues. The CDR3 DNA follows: TGTGCCAGCAGCCCCCTCGGGACAGGGGGCTCTGGGGCCAACGTCCTGACTTTC. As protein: CASSPLGTGGSGANVLTF.

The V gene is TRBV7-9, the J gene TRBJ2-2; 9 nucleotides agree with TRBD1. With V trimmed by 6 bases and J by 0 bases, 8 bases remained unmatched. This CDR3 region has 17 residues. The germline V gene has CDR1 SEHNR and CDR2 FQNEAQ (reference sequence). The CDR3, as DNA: TGTGCCAGCAGGACCGGGACAGGGTTCGCGAACACCGGGGAGCTGTTTTTT. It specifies CASRTGTGFANTGELFF.

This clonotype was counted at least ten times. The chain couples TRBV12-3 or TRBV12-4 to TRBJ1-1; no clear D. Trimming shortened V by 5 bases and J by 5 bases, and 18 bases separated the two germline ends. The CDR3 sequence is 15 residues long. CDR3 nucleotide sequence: TGTGCCAGCAGTCCCTTCAGAGCAGGCTTTACTGAAGCTTTCTTT. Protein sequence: CASSPFRAGFTEAFF.

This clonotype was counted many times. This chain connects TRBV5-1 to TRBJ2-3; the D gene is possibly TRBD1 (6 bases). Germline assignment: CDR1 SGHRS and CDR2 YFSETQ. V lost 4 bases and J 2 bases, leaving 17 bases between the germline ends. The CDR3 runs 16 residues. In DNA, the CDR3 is TGCGCCAGCAGCCTCTACTCAACAGGGATCACAGATACGCAGTATTTT. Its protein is CASSLYSTGITDTQYF.

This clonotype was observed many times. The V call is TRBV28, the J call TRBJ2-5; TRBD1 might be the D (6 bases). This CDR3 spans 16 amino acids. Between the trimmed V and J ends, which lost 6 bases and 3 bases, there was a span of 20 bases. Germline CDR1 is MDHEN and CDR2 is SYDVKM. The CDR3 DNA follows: TGTGCCAGCAGCCTCTCGGGCAGGGGCGTAGAAGAGACCCAGTACTTC. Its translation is CASSLSGRGVEETQYF.